The sequence of this T cell receptor (beta chain) was determined in a study of T-cell reconstitution after alpha-beta-depleted transplantation in children. This clonotype was picked up many times. CDR3 length: 12 amino acids. V was shortened by 3 bases and J by 5 bases, with 8 bases between the two germline ends. A library of TCRbeta sequences, prepared with unique molecular identifiers, was generated. TCRdb processed the PCR reads anew with MiXCR; each CDR3 protein has one entry. The sample contains more than 200,000 distinct CDR3 sequences, about 9.6% of which appear only once. The clonotype comes from a human donor who donated a stem cell graft to a child with SCID. V gene TRBV12-3 or TRBV12-4 combines with J gene TRBJ2-7, with D hard to call. This specimen was PBMCs from the stem cell graft donor, taken from the stem cell graft. CDR3 nucleotide sequence: TGTGCCAGCAGTTTTGGATACGACGAGCAGTACTTC. This sequence encodes CASSFGYDEQYF.